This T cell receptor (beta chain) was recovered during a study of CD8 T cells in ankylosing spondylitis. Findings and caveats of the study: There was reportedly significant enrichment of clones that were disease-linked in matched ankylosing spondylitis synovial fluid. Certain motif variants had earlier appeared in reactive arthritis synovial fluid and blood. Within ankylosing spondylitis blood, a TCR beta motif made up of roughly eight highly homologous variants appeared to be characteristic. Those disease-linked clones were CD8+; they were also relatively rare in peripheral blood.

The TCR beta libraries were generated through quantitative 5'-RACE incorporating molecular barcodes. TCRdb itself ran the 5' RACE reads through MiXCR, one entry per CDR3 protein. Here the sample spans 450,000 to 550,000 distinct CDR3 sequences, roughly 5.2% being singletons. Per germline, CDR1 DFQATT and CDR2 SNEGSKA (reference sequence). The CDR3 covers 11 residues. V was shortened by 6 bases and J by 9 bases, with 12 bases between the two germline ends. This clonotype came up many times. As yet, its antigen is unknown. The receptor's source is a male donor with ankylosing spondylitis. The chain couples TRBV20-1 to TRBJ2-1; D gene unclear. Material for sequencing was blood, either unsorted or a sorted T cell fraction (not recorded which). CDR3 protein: CSAWPGGEQFF. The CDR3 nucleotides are TGCAGTGCATGGCCGGGCGGTGAGCAGTTCTTC.